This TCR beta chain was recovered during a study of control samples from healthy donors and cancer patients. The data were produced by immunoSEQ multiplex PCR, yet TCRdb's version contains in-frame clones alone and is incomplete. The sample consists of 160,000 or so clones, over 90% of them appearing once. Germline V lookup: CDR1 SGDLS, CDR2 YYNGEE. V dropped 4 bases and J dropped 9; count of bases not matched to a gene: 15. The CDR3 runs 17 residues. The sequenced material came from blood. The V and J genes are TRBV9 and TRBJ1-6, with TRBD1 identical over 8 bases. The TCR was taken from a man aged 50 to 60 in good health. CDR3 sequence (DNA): TGTGCCAGCAGCTTAGACACCGGGACAGGCATGCGTTCACCCCTCCACTTT. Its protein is CASSLDTGTGMRSPLHF.